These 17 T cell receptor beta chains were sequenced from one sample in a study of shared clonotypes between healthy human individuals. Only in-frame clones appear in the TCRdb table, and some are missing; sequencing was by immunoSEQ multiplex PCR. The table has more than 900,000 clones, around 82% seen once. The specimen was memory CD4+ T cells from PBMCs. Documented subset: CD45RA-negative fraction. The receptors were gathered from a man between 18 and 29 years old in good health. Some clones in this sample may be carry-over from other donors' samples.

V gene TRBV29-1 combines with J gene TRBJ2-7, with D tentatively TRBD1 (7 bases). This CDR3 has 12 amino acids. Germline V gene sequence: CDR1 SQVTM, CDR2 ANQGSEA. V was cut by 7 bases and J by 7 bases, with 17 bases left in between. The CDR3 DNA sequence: TGCAGCGCACAGCAGGGGGGTCTAGAGCAGTACTTC. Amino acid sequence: CSAQQGGLEQYF.

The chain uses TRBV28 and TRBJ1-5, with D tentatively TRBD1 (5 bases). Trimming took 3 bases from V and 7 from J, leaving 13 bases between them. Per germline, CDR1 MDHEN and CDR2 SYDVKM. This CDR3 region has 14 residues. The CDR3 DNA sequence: TGTGCCAGCAGTTTCTCAGGGCTCGACCAGCCCCAGCATTTT. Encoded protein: CASSFSGLDQPQHF. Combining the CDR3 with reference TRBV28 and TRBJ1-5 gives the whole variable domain DVKVTQSSRYLVKRTGEKVFLECVQDMDHENMFWYRQDPGLGLRLIYFSYDVKMKEKGDIPEGYSVSREKKERFSLILESASTNQTSMYLCASSFSGLDQPQHFGDGTRLSIL.

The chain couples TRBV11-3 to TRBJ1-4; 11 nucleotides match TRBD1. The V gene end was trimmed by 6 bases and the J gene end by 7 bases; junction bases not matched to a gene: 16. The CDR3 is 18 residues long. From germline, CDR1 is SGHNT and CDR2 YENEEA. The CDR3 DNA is TGTGCCAGCAGTCCTACGTGGGACAGGGGGTCCTCCTCTGAAAAACTGTTTTTT. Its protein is CASSPTWDRGSSSEKLFF.

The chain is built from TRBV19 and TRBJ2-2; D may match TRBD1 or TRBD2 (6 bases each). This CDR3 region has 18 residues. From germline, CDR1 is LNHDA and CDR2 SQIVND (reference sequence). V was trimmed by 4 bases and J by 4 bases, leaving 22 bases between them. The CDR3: CASSTHWSGAVGTGELFF. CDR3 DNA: TGTGCCAGTAGTACGCATTGGTCGGGGGCGGTAGGCACCGGGGAGCTGTTTTTT.

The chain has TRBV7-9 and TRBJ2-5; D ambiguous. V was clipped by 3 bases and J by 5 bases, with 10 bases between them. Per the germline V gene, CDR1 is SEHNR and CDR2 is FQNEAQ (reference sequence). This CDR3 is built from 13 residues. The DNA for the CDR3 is TGTGCCAGCAGCTTGCTTTCTGGGGAGACCCAGTACTTC. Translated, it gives CASSLLSGETQYF.

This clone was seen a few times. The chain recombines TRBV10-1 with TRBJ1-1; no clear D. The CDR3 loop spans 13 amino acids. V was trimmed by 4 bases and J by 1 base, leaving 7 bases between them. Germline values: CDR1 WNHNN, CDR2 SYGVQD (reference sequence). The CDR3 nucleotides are TGCGCCAGCAGTGTCCGGGAGAACACTGAAGCTTTCTTT. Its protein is CASSVRENTEAFF.

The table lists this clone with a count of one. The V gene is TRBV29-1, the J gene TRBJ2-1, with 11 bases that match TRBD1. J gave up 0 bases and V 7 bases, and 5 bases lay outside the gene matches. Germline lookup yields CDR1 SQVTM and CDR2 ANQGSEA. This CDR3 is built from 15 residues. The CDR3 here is CSGDRGKSSYNEQFF. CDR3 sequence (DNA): TGCAGCGGGGACAGGGGGAAAAGCTCCTACAATGAGCAGTTCTTC.

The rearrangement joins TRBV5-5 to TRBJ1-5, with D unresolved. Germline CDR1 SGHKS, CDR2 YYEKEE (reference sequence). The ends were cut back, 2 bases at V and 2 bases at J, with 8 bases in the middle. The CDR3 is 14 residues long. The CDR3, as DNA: TGTGCCAGCAGCTTAGCCCAGGGCAATCAGCCCCAGCATTTT. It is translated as CASSLAQGNQPQHF.

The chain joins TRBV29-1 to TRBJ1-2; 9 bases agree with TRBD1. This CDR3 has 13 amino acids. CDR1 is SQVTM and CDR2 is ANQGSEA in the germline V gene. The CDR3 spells CRARGQGDYGYTF. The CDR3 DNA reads TGCAGGGCCCGGGGACAGGGCGACTATGGCTACACCTTC.

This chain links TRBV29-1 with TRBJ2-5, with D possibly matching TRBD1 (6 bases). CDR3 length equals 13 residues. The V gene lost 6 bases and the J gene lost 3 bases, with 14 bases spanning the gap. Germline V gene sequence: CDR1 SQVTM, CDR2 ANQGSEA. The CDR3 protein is CSVRRDTEETQYF. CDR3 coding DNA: TGCAGCGTGCGCCGGGACACAGAAGAGACCCAGTACTTC.

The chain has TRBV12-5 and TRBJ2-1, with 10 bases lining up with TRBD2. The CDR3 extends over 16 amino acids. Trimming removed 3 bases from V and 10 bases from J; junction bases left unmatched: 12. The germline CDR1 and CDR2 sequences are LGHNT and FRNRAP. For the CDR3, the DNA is TGTGCTAGTGGTTTTTCCGTGACTAGCGGGTTCTCGGAGCAGTTCTTC. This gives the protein CASGFSVTSGFSEQFF.

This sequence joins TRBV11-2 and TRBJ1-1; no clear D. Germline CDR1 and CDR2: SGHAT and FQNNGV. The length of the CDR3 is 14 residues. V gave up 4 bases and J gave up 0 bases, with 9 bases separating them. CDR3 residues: CASSSNWMNTEAFF. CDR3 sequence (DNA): TGTGCCAGCAGCTCGAATTGGATGAACACTGAAGCTTTCTTT.

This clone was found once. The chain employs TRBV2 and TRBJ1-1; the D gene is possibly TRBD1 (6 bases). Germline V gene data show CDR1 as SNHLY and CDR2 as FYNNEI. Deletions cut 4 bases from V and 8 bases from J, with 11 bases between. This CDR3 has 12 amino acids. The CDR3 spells CASSVFDREAFF. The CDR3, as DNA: TGTGCCAGCAGTGTCTTCGACAGGGAAGCTTTCTTT.

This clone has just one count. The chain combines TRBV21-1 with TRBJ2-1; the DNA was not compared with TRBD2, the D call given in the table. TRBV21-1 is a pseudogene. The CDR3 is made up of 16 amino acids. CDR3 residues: CASSKARGPPYNEQFF. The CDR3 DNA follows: TGTGCCAGCAGCAAAGCGCGCGGGCCCCCCTACAATGAGCAGTTCTTC.

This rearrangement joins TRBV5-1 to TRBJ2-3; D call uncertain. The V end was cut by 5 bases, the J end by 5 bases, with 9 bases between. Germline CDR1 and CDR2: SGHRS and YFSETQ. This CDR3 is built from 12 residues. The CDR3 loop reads CASRVVGDTQYF. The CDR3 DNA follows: TGCGCCAGCAGAGTAGTAGGAGATACGCAGTATTTT.

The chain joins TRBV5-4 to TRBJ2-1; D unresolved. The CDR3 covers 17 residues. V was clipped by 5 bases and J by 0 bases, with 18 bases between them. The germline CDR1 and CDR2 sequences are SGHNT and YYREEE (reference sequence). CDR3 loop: CASSPTSDGYSYNEQFF. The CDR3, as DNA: TGTGCCAGCAGTCCTACAAGTGATGGCTACTCCTACAATGAGCAGTTCTTC.

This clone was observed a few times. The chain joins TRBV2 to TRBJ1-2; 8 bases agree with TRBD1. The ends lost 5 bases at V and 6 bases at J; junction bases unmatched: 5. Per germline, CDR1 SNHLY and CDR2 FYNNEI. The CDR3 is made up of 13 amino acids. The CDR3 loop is CASSLWTGNGYTF. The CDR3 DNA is TGTGCCAGCAGTCTATGGACAGGGAATGGCTACACCTTC.